This T cell receptor beta chain appears in the sequencing data of a study of blood T cell repertoires in COVID-19. Study background: Specimens from acute and convalescent COVID-19 originated in the United States, Italy and Spain. T cells, B-cell-depleted T cells, or PBMCs provided the cDNA or gDNA that served as material.

Trimming pared 2 bases from V and 4 bases from J, leaving 14 bases between. The CDR3 covers 16 residues. Per the germline V gene, CDR1 is MNHNS and CDR2 is SASEGT. This clone has more than one count but fewer than ten. Per the study methods: Reference gene primer amplification gave estimated nucleated cell counts. TCRdb keeps only in-frame clones here, not all; method: immunoSEQ multiplex PCR. V, J and clone size were drawn from that table, and D and trimming were deduced from the DNA. This table holds over 95,000 clones, about 88% found once. The sample was peripheral blood. The chain carries TRBV6-1 and TRBJ2-2; the D is unclear. This clonotype was obtained from a woman in her 70s who had recovered from COVID-19. The CDR3 DNA sequence: TGTGCCAGCAGTGAACGGGTGGCCCCGGGCACCGGGGAGCTGTTTTTT. It is translated as CASSERVAPGTGELFF.